Following are 9 T cell receptor beta chains from one sample sequenced in a study of Ad26.COV2.S vaccination and SARS-CoV-2 variants. Treatment in this sample: some 20 received Ad26.COV2.S at low or high dose, single or two shots; 5 received placebo; per-sample allocation not given. On day 63 after the first injection, vaccine and placebo recipients gave samples. TCRdb's copy holds only in-frame clones and misses some; the assay was immunoSEQ multiplex PCR. Altogether 300,000 to 400,000 clones are present, roughly 87% being singletons, with the ten largest covering roughly 3.1%. Sample: peripheral blood, taken in a trial of Ad26.COV2.S vaccine versus placebo. All receptors come from a person between 18 and 65 years old who received the Ad26.COV2.S COVID-19 vaccine or a placebo.

Only one count was recorded for this clone. J is TRBJ1-5 and V is TRBV2, with D uncertain. Trimming shortened V by 4 bases and J by 4 bases, and 5 bases separated the two germline ends. The CDR3 spans 12 residues. Germline V gene sequence: CDR1 SNHLY, CDR2 FYNNEI. In DNA, the CDR3 is TGTGCCAGCAGTGGGATGAATCAGCCCCAGCATTTT. The encoded protein is CASSGMNQPQHF.

The rearrangement uses TRBV15 and TRBJ2-3; D might be TRBD1 (6 bases). The V gene's germline CDR1 is LNHNV and CDR2 YYDKDF (reference sequence). The CDR3 contains 15 residues. V dropped 1 base and J dropped 5 bases, with 13 bases sitting between them. The CDR3 coding sequence is TGTGCCACCAGCAGAGGGACAGACGCCGTAGATACGCAGTATTTT. It yields the protein CATSRGTDAVDTQYF.

This clone was detected only a few times. The germline gene is not matched at one end of the junction; a read error may be the cause. V usage is TRBV24-1 and J usage is TRBJ2-1; D might be TRBD2 (6 bases). Germline V gene sequence: CDR1 KGHDR, CDR2 SFDVKD. The CDR3 covers 12 residues. CDR3 in DNA: TGTGCCACGAGTGCGGGGTACAATGAGCAGTTCTTC. Its protein product is CATSAGYNEQFF.

J is TRBJ2-1 and V is TRBV5-1, with D perhaps matching TRBD1 or TRBD2 (6 bases each). Deletions cut 4 bases from V and 7 bases from J, with 18 bases between. This CDR3 is built from 15 residues. Germline V lookup: CDR1 SGHRS, CDR2 YFSETQ. The CDR3 sequence: CASSAMGPGANEQFF. The CDR3 DNA sequence: TGCGCCAGCAGCGCCATGGGTCCGGGGGCTAATGAGCAGTTCTTC.

CDR3 amino acids: CASSLGAGARDGYTF. Here the CDR3 DNA reads TGCGCCAGCAGCTTAGGCGCGGGGGCGCGGGATGGCTACACCTTC. V gene TRBV5-1 combines with J gene TRBJ1-2, with a weak D call TRBD1 (6 bases). Germline CDR1 is SGHRS and CDR2 is YFSETQ. The CDR3 is made up of 15 amino acids. Trimming cost V 2 bases and J 6 bases, with 17 bases left between them.

This chain connects TRBV10-3 to TRBJ1-5, with 10 bases aligning to TRBD1. The CDR3 loop spans 16 amino acids. CDR1 is ENHRY, CDR2 SYGVKD, per germline. V dropped 4 bases and J dropped 5; count of bases not matched to a gene: 8. DNA of the CDR3: TGTGCCATCAGTGGGTCCGGGACAGGGGAGGATCAGCCCCAGCATTTT. Protein: CAISGSGTGEDQPQHF.

This chain connects TRBV6-5 to TRBJ1-5, with D unresolved. The CDR3 runs 14 residues. Germline V gives CDR1 MNHEY, CDR2 SVGAGI. V was pared by 5 bases and J by 11 bases, with 19 bases between. The CDR3 reads CASSTRASSSAQHF. CDR3 DNA sequence: TGTGCCAGCAGTACTCGGGCCAGCTCCTCCGCCCAGCATTTT.

With regard to this clone: This sample also contains other DNA sequences that code for the same CDR3. The chain uses TRBV30 and TRBJ1-3; no definite D call. The CDR3 extends over 11 amino acids. The germline V gene encodes CDR1 GTSNPN and CDR2 SVGIG (reference sequence). Trimming removed 0 bases at V and 7 bases at J, with 4 bases between. The CDR3 here is CAWSVGNTIYF. For the CDR3, the DNA is TGTGCCTGGAGTGTGGGGAACACCATATATTTT.

CDR3 region: CASSHGGFGNTIYF. DNA for the CDR3: TGTGCCAGCAGCCATGGGGGCTTTGGAAACACCATATATTTT. J is TRBJ1-3 and V is TRBV14; possibly TRBD1 for D (6 bases). V gave up 3 bases and J gave up 3 bases, with 9 bases separating them. Germline CDR1 and CDR2: SGHDN and FVKESK. The CDR3 runs to 14 residues.